These T cell receptor beta chains were read from a single sample in a study of cytomegalovirus exposure and HLA in healthy donors. Some clones are missing from TCRdb's copy, which holds only in-frame ones; the method was immunoSEQ multiplex PCR. The sample includes more than 200,000 clones. The sequencing input was PBMCs. All receptors derive from a woman in her twenties or thirties in good health and CMV-seropositive. Both conserved end residues are trimmed from each CDR3. Fields, in order: V gene, J gene, CDR3 length, CDR3 protein.

>TRBV5-4|TRBJ1-1|12
ASSSGGVTTEAF
>TRBV4-2|TRBJ2-3|15
ASSQDLAGASTDTQY
>TRBV6-6|TRBJ1-5|13
ASSPGGVRDQPQH
>TRBV7-8|TRBJ1-1|11
ASSSVLNTEAF
>TRBV18|TRBJ2-1|13
ASSPKVADYNEQF
>TRBV29-1|TRBJ2-3|12
SVVMLLAGDTQY
>TRBV7-9|TRBJ2-1|14
ASSLPRIAGYNEQF
>TRBV7-2|TRBJ2-1|11
ASSSSSYNEQF
>TRBV5-1|TRBJ2-3|17
ASSSSSLRMEGRTDTQY
>TRBV25-1|TRBJ2-1|12
ASSEGTEYNEQF
>TRBV27|TRBJ1-1|14
ASSPGTGGLNTEAF
>TRBV6-6|TRBJ1-1|10
ASIPTGAEAF
>TRBV4-1|TRBJ2-2|14
ASSQDGGRNTGELF
>TRBV19|TRBJ1-2|11
ASTGGAYFGYT
>TRBV10-3|TRBJ1-5|14
AISESSGDRLPGGH
>TRBV27|TRBJ2-6|15
ASSLLGGVSGANVLT
>TRBV29-1|TRBJ1-5|10
SVTGPNQPQH
>TRBV6-6|TRBJ2-7|12
ASSYLKGAYEQY
>TRBV7-2|TRBJ1-2|11
ASSLDWAYGYT
>TRBV9|TRBJ2-3|15
ASSVGGGIPLGDTQY
>TRBV6-5|TRBJ1-3|12
ASKDRSSGNTIY
>TRBV2|TRBJ2-5|11
ASSVTGPRAQY
>TRBV27|TRBJ1-1|13
ASSPLPGSNTEAF
>TRBV11-2|TRBJ2-4|12
ASSVGQLKNIQY
>TRBV6-1|TRBJ1-1|11
ASSEGGRTEAF
>TRBV7-8|TRBJ1-2|10
ASGQDRNGYT
>TRBV5-1|TRBJ1-3|14
ASSPRAPDSGNTIY
>TRBV30|TRBJ2-2|13
AWDPGGANTGELF
>TRBV6-5|TRBJ1-2|12
ASRTGKSNYGYT
>TRBV28|TRBJ2-5|13
ASSWDRDQQETQY
>TRBV4-3|TRBJ2-1|14
ASSGTGTIGPQEQF
>TRBV6-4|TRBJ2-1|16
ASSDTLGQGGTYNEQF
>TRBV6-1|TRBJ2-7|10
ASSEMGDRGY
>TRBV5-1|TRBJ1-2|13
ASSLAVEISYGYT
>TRBV20-1|TRBJ1-2|9
SASEQDGYT
>TRBV25-1|TRBJ1-5|9
ASGVNQPQH
>TRBV6-5|TRBJ2-5|11
ASSGTVQETQY
>TRBV10-2|TRBJ2-1|12
ASSPREVYNEQF
>TRBV9|TRBJ1-2|12
ASSAGTGNYGYT
>TRBV15|TRBJ2-7|11
ATSRDMLSEQY
>TRBV6-5|TRBJ1-1|13
ASNSLGGGKSEAF
>TRBV27|.|15
ASSLSAGDYPSYEQY
>TRBV19|TRBJ1-2|11
ASINRGDYGYT
>TRBV30|TRBJ1-5|13
AWSEGQIVGQPQH
>TRBV6-6|TRBJ2-1|13
ASNKGQGVHNEQF
>TRBV7-9|TRBJ1-1|11
ASRSTGNTEAF
>TRBV25-1|TRBJ2-5|14
ASSDDGLAAQETQY
>TRBV10-3|TRBJ2-3|14
AISESMGQRTDTQY
>TRBV7-2|TRBJ2-7|13
ASADLRQGDIEQY
>TRBV4-3|TRBJ2-1|13
ASSQERDFYNEQF
>TRBV5-4|TRBJ2-3|12
ASSLGGRTDTQY
>TRBV7-2|TRBJ1-2|13
ASSPEPGGNYGYT
>TRBV28|TRBJ1-4|13
ASSDRFATNEKLF